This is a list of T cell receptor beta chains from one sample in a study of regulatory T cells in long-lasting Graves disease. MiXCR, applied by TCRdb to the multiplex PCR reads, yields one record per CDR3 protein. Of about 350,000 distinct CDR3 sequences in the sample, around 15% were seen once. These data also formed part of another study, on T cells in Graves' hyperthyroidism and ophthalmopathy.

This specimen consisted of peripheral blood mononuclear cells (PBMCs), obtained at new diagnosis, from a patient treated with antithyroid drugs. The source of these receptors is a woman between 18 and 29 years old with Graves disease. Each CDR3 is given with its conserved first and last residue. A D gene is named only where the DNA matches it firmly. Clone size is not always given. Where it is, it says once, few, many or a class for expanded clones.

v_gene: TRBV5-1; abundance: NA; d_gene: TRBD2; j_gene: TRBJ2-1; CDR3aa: CASSPTGASGFYNEQFF; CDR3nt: TGCGCCAGCAGCCCGACCGGGGCTAGCGGATTCTACAATGAGCAGTTCTTC
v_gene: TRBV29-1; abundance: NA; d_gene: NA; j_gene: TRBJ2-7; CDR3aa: CSVSSVDYEQYF; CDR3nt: TGCAGCGTGTCTAGCGTGGACTACGAGCAGTACTTC
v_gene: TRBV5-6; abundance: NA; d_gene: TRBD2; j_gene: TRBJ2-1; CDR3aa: CASSSGGRTFNEQFF; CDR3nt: TGTGCCAGCAGCTCTGGCGGGAGGACTTTCAATGAGCAGTTCTTC
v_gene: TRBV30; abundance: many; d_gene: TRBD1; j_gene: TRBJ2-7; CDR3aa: CAWSKTGGYEQYF; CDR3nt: TGTGCCTGGAGCAAAACAGGGGGCTACGAGCAGTACTTC
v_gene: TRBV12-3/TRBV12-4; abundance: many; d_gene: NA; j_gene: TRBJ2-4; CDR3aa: CASSRQGRNIQYF; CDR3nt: TGTGCCAGTTCCCGGCAGGGAAGGAACATTCAGTACTTC
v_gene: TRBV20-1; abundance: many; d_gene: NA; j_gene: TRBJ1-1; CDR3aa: CSAWPGHTNEAFF; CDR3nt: TGCAGTGCTTGGCCGGGACACACAAATGAAGCTTTCTTT
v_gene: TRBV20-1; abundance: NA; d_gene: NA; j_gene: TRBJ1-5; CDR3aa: CSAKVGTAGNQPQHF; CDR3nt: TGCAGTGCTAAAGTAGGTACAGCAGGCAATCAGCCCCAGCATTTT
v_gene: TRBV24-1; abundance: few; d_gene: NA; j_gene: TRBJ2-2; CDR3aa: CATSEGRKNTGELFF; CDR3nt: TGTGCCACCAGTGAAGGCAGGAAAAACACCGGGGAGCTGTTTTTT
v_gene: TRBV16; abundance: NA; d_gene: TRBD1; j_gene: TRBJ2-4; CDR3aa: CASSQGTATIAKNIQYF; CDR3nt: TGTGCCAGCAGCCAAGGGACAGCCACAATAGCCAAAAACATTCAGTACTTC
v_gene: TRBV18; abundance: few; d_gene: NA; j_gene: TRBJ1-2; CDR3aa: CASSPSAEGRGYTF; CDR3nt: TGTGCCAGCTCACCATCTGCTGAGGGGCGAGGCTACACCTTC
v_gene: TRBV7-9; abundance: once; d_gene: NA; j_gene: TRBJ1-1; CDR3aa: CASSPYGERTEAFF; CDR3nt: TGTGCCAGCAGCCCCTACGGGGAGCGGACTGAAGCTTTCTTT
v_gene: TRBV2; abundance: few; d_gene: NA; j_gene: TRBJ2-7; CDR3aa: CASNQRYEQYF; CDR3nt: TGTGCCAGCAATCAGAGGTACGAGCAGTACTTC
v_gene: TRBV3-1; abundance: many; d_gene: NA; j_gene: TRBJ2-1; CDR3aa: CASSLFNEQFF; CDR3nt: TGTGCCAGCAGCCTCTTCAATGAGCAGTTCTTC
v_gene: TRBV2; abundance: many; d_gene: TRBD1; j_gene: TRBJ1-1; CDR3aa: CASSDTLQGPATEAFF; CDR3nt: TGTGCCAGCAGTGACACATTACAGGGGCCGGCCACTGAAGCTTTCTTT
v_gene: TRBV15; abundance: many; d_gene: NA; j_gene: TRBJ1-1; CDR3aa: CATSRDRGAEAFF; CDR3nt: TGTGCCACCAGCAGAGATAGGGGCGCTGAAGCTTTCTTT
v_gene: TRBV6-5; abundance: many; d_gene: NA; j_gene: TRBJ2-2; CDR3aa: CASSFGDTGELFF; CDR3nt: TGTGCCAGCAGTTTCGGGGACACCGGGGAGCTGTTTTTT
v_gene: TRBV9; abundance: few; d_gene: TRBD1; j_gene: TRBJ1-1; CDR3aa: CASSLSWTGTEAFF; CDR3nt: TGTGCCAGCAGCCTTTCGTGGACAGGGACTGAAGCTTTCTTT
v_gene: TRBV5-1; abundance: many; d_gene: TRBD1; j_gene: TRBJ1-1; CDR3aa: CASSWTGGTEAFF; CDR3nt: TGCGCCAGCAGCTGGACAGGGGGCACTGAAGCTTTCTTT
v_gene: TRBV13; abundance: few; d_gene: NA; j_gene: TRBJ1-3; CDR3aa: CASTFVPGAGGNTIYF; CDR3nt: TGTGCCAGCACCTTTGTTCCGGGCGCCGGTGGAAACACCATATATTTT
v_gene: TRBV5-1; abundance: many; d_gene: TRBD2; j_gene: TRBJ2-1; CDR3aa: CASSLGLAVDEQFF; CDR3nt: TGCGCCAGCAGCTTGGGACTAGCTGTGGATGAGCAGTTCTTC
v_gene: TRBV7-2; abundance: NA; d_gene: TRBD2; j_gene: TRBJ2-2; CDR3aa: CASRAGGQNGELFF; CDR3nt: TGTGCCAGCAGGGCGGGGGGGCAAAACGGGGAGCTGTTTTTT
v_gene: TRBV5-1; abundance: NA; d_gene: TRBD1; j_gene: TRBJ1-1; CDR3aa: CASSSLQGSVSEAFF; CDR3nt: TGCGCCAGCAGCTCTCTACAGGGGAGTGTGAGTGAAGCTTTCTTT
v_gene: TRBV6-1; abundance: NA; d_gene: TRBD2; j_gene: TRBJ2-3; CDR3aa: CASRSYPQRGGPDTQYF; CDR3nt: TGTGCCAGCAGGTCCTACCCCCAGCGGGGGGGCCCAGATACGCAGTATTTT
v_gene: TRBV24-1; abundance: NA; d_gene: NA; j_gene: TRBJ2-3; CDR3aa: CATPIDWGVTDTQYF; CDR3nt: TGTGCCACCCCTATCGACTGGGGGGTCACAGATACGCAGTATTTT
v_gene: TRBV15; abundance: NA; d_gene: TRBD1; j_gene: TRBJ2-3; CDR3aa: CATSRAPPGQGTDTQYF; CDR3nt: TGTGCCACCAGCAGAGCGCCTCCGGGACAGGGAACAGATACGCAGTATTTT
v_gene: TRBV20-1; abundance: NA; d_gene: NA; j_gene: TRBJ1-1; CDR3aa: CSASLGAREAFF; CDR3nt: TGCAGTGCTAGCCTTGGGGCTAGGGAAGCTTTCTTT
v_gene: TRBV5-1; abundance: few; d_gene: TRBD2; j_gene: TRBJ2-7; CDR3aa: CASSFRGGAYEQYF; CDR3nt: TGCGCCAGCAGCTTCCGCGGGGGGGCTTACGAGCAGTACTTC
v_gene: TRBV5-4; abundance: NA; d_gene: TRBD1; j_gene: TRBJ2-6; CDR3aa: CASRSWKGQLSGANVLTF; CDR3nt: TGTGCCAGCAGGTCCTGGAAGGGACAGCTATCCGGGGCCAACGTCCTGACTTTC
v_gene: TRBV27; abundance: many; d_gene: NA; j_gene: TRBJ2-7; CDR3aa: CASSLRGEQYF; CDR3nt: TGTGCCAGCAGTTTACGGGGCGAGCAGTACTTC
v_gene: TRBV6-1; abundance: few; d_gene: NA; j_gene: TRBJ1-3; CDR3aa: CATRPGSNTIYF; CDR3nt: TGTGCCACCAGGCCCGGATCAAACACCATATATTTT
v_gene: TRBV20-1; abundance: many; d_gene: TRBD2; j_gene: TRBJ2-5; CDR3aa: CSARDLLLAGGLVGTQYF; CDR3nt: TGCAGTGCTAGAGACCTATTACTAGCGGGGGGTCTGGTAGGGACCCAGTACTTC
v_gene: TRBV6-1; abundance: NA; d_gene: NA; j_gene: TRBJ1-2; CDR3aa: CASCAGTTYGYTF; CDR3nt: TGTGCCAGCTGTGCCGGGACAACCTATGGCTACACCTTC
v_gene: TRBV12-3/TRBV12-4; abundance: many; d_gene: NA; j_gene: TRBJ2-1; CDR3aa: CASSLQLAETHNEQFF; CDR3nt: TGTGCCAGCAGTTTACAACTTGCGGAGACTCACAATGAGCAGTTCTTC
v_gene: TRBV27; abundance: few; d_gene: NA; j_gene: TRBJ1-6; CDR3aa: CASSPGITSNSPLHF; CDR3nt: TGTGCCAGCAGCCCAGGGATTACCTCTAATTCACCCCTCCACTTT
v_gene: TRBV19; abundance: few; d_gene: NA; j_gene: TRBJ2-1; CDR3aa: CASRVPQGQQFF; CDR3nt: TGTGCCAGTAGGGTCCCTCAGGGGCAGCAGTTCTTC
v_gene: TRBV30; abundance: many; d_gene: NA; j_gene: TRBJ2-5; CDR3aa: CAWEGVGETQYF; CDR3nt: TGTGCCTGGGAGGGGGTAGGGGAGACCCAGTACTTC
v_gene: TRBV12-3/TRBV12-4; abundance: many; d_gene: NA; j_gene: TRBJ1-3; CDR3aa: CASRTIGNTIYF; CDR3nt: TGTGCCAGCAGAACCATAGGAAACACCATATATTTT
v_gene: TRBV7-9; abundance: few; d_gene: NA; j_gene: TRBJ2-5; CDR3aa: CASSGQEYQETQYF; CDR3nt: TGTGCCAGCAGCGGTCAGGAGTACCAAGAGACCCAGTACTTC
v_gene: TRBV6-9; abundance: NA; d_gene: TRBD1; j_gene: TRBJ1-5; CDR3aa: CASSYSRDSNQPQHF; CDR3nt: TGTGCCAGCAGTTACTCAAGGGACAGTAATCAGCCCCAGCATTTT
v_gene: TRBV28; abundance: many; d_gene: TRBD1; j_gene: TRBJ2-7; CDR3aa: CASIRTGAYEQYF; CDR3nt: TGTGCCAGCATCAGGACAGGGGCCTACGAGCAGTACTTC
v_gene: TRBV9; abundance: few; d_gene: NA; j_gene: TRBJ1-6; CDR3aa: CASSANGGSNSPLHF; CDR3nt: TGTGCCAGCAGCGCCAACGGGGGTTCAAATTCACCCCTCCACTTT
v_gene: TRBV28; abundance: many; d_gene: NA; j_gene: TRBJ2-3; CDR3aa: CASSLLLGGRTDTQYF; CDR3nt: TGTGCCAGCAGTTTATTACTAGGGGGTCGCACAGATACGCAGTATTTT
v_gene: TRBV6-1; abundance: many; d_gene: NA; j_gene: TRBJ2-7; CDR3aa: CASSEWDLLNSYEQYF; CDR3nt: TGTGCCAGCAGTGAATGGGACTTACTAAACTCCTACGAGCAGTACTTC
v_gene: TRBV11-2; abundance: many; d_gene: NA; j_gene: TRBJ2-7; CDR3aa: CASSAGNIYEQYF; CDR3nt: TGTGCCAGCAGCGCTGGTAATATCTACGAGCAGTACTTC
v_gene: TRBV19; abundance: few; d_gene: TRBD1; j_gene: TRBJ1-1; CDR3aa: CASRPGQTVRAFF; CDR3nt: TGTGCCAGCAGACCGGGACAGACTGTGAGGGCTTTCTTT
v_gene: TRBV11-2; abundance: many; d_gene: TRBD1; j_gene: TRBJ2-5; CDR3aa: CASSFSRDSSQETQYF; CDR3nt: TGTGCCAGCAGCTTCTCCCGGGACAGCTCACAAGAGACCCAGTACTTC
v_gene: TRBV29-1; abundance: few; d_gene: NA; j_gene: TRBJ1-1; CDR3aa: CSVEAGLRGTEAFF; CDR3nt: TGCAGCGTTGAAGCGGGACTGCGCGGCACTGAAGCTTTCTTT
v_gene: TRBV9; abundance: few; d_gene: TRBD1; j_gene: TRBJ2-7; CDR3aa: CASSADRGLYEQYF; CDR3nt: TGTGCCAGCAGCGCGGACAGGGGCCTCTACGAGCAGTACTTC
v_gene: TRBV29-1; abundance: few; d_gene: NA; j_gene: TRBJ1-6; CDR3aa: CSVGRTENSPLHF; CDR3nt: TGCAGCGTTGGCCGGACCGAGAATTCACCCCTCCACTTT
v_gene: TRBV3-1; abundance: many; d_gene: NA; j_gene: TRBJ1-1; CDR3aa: CASSQVRTEAFF; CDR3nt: TGTGCCAGCAGCCAAGTCAGGACTGAAGCTTTCTTT
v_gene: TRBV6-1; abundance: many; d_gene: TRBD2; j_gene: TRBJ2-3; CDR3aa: CASSGTGGRELGADTQYF; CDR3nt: TGTGCCAGCAGTGGAACGGGTGGGCGGGAGTTAGGGGCAGATACGCAGTATTTT
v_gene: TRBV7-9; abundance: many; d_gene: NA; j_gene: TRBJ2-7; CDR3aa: CASSLDSRVEQYF; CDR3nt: TGTGCCAGCAGCCTGGACAGTCGTGTTGAGCAGTACTTC
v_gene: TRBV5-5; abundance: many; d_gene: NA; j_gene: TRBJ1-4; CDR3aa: CASSQTQGSNEKLFF; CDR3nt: TGTGCCAGCAGCCAAACTCAGGGTTCTAATGAAAAACTGTTTTTT
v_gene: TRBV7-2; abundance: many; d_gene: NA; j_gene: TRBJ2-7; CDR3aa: CASRVNRGGYEQYF; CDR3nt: TGTGCCAGCAGAGTTAACCGAGGAGGATACGAGCAGTACTTC
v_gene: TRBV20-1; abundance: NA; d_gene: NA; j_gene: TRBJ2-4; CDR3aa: CSARGVWDIQYF; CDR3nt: TGCAGTGCTAGAGGGGTCTGGGACATTCAGTACTTC
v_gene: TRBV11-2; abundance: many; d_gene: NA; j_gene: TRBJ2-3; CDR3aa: CASSVDADITDTQYF; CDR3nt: TGTGCCAGCAGCGTTGACGCAGACATCACAGATACGCAGTATTTT
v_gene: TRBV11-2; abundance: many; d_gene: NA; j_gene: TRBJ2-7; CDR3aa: CASSLLGSSYEQYF; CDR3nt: TGTGCCAGCAGCTTATTGGGCAGCTCCTACGAGCAGTACTTC
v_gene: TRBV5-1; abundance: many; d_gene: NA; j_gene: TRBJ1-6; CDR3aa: CASSLALQGSLSPLHF; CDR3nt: TGCGCCAGCAGCTTGGCCCTTCAGGGTTCCCTCTCACCCCTCCACTTT
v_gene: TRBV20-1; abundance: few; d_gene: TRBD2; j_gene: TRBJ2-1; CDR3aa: CSASSPFGKREALNEQFF; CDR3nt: TGCAGTGCTTCCTCCCCCTTTGGTAAGCGGGAGGCCCTGAATGAGCAGTTCTTC